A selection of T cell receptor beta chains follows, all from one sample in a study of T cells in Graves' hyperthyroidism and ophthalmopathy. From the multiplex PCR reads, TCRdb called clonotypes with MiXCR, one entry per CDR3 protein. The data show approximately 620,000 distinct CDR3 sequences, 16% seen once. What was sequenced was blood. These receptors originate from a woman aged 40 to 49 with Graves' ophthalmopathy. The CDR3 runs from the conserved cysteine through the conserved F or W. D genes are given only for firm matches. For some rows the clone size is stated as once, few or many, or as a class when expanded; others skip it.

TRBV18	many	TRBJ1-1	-	TGTGCCAGCTCACCTGGGGGGCTAGACACGAACACTGAAGCTTTCTTT	CASSPGGLDTNTEAFF
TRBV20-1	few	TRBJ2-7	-	TGCAGTGGCCTCGGAGGGCTCTCCTACGAGCAGTACTTC	CSGLGGLSYEQYF
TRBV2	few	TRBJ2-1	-	TGTGCCAGCAGTGAAGCGAGGGGGGATGCGGGCAATGAGCAGTTCTTC	CASSEARGDAGNEQFF
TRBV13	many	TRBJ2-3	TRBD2	TGTGCCAGCAGCTTGAGGACTAGCGGGGCCCCGGATACGCAGTATTTT	CASSLRTSGAPDTQYF
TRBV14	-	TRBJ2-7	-	TGTGCCAGCAGCCAGGTTATTCACGAGCAGTACTTC	CASSQVIHEQYF
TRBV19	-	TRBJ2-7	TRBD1	TGTGCCAGTAGTATAGATCGGACAGGGTCCTACGAGCAGTACTTC	CASSIDRTGSYEQYF
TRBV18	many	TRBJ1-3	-	TGTGCCAGCTCACCGAGGTACTCTGGAAACACCATATATTTT	CASSPRYSGNTIYF
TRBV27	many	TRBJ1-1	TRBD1	TGTGCCAGCAGTTCCTACAGGGGGCCGGTGGACACTGAAGCTTTCTTT	CASSSYRGPVDTEAFF
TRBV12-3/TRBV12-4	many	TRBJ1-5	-	TGTGCCAGCAGTCCCCCCTATCAGCCCCAGCATTTT	CASSPPYQPQHF
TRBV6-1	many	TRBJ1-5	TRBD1	TGTGCCAGCAGTCCTCGTGGGACAGGGGGAGGTCAGCCCCAGCATTTT	CASSPRGTGGGQPQHF
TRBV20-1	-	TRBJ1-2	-	TGCAGTGCTAGAGATTATGGGACAAATAACTATGGCTACACCTTC	CSARDYGTNNYGYTF
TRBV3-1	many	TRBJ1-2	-	TGTGCCAGCAGCCAAGTGCATAGTCCAATCGCCTTC	CASSQVHSPIAF
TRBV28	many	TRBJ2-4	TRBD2	TGTGCCAGCAGCATTACTAGCGGGGTCCTAGCCAAAAACATTCAGTACTTC	CASSITSGVLAKNIQYF
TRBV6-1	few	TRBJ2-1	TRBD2	TGTGCCAGCGTAAGACTAGCGGGGCGTAGCTCCTACAATGAGCAGTTCTTC	CASVRLAGRSSYNEQFF
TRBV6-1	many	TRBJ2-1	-	TGTGCCAGCAGTGCGTCGCCCTCGAGCTCCTACAATGAGCAGTTCTTC	CASSASPSSSYNEQFF
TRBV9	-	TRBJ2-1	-	TGTGCCAGCAGCGTGGATGGAACTATTTACAATGAGCAGTTCTTC	CASSVDGTIYNEQFF
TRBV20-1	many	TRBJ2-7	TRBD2	TGCAGTGCTCGTCGGGGCGGGAGAGAGTACGAGCAGTACTTC	CSARRGGREYEQYF
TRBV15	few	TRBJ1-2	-	TGTGCCACCAGCAGAGATCGGACACCCACTAACTATGGCTACACCTTC	CATSRDRTPTNYGYTF
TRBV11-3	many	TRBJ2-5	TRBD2	TGTGCCAGCAGCAGACTGGGCGGGGGGGCCTTGGAGACCCAGTACTTC	CASSRLGGGALETQYF
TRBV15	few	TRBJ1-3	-	TGTGCCACCAGCAGAGATCTGGGGGCAGAAGGAAACACCATATATTTT	CATSRDLGAEGNTIYF
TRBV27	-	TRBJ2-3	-	TGTGCCAGCAGGACCGGACAGTCCGGGGCAGATACGCAGTATTTT	CASRTGQSGADTQYF
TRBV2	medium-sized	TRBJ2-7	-	TGTGCCAGCAGTGAAAGGGTCTTCCACGAGCAGTACTTC	CASSERVFHEQYF
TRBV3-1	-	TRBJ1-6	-	TGTGCCAGCAGCCACAGAGGGGCAGGGTATAATTCACCCCTCCACTTT	CASSHRGAGYNSPLHF
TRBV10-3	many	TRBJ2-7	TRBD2	TGTGCCATCAGTGATACTAGCGGAATTCCAAGCTCCTACGAGCAGTACTTC	CAISDTSGIPSSYEQYF
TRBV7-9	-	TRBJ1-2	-	TGTGCCAGCAGCTTAGCGGGGAGCCCAAAGAAACATAACTATGGCTACACCTTC	CASSLAGSPKKHNYGYTF
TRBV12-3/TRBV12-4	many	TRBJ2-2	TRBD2	TGTGCCAGCAGGGCCATGGGACTAGCGGGGGGCGGGGGCACCGGGGAGCTGTTTTTT	CASRAMGLAGGGGTGELFF
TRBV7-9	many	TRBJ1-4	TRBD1	TGTGCCAGCAGCTCCTCCGGGGACAGGGCTGAAAAACTGTTTTTT	CASSSSGDRAEKLFF
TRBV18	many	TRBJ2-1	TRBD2	TGTGCCAGCTCACCATCTAGCGGGGTTAGGTACAATGAGCAGTTCTTC	CASSPSSGVRYNEQFF
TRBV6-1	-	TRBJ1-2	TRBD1	TGTGCCAGCAGTATCCGGACAGGGTACTATGGCTACACCTTC	CASSIRTGYYGYTF
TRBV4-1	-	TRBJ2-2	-	TGCGCCAGCAGCCAAGCCGATACAGTTCCCGGGGAGCTGTTTTTT	CASSQADTVPGELFF
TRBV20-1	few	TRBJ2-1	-	TGCAGTGGGGATGGGATCTCCTACAATGAGCAGTTCTTC	CSGDGISYNEQFF
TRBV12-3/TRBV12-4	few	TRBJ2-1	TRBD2	TGTGCCAGCAGTAGCGGGAGGGCTGAGCAGTTCTTC	CASSSGRAEQFF
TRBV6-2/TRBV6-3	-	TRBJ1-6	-	TGTGCCAGCAGTTATCCACAGGGCGGTTTACTTAATTCACCCCTCCACTTT	CASSYPQGGLLNSPLHF
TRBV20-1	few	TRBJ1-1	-	TGCAGTGCAAACAGAGTTATGAACACTGAAGCTTTCTTT	CSANRVMNTEAFF
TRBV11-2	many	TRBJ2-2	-	TGTGCCAGCAGCTCGGGGACGAGCACCGGGGAGCTGTTTTTT	CASSSGTSTGELFF
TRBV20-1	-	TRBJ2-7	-	TGCAGTGTGCCCTCTTCGGCGTGGGGCTACGAGCAGTACTTC	CSVPSSAWGYEQYF
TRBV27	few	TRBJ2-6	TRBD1	TGTGCCAGCAGTCGCTCCGGGACAGGATACTCTGGGGCCAACGTCCTGACTTTC	CASSRSGTGYSGANVLTF
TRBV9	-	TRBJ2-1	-	TGTGCCAGCAGCACCCAAAGGTATGAGCAGTTCTTC	CASSTQRYEQFF
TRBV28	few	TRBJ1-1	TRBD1	TGTGCCAGCAGTTTGGGGACAGGGCCGCGGGGCACTGAAGCTTTCTTT	CASSLGTGPRGTEAFF
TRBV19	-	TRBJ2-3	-	TGTGCCAGTAGTATAGGCCCTTACAAGGGCACAGATACGCAGTATTTT	CASSIGPYKGTDTQYF